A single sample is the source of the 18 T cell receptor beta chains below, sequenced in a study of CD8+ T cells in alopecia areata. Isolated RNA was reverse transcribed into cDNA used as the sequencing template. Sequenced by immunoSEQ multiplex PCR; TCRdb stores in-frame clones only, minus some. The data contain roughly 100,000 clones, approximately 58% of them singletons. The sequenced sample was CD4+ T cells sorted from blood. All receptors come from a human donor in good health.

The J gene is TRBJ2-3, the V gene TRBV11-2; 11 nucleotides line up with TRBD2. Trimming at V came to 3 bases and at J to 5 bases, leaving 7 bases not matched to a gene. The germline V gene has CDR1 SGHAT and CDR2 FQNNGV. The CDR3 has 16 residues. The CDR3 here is CASSFTSGGHGDTQYF. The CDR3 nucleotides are TGTGCCAGCAGCTTCACTAGCGGGGGTCACGGAGATACGCAGTATTTT.

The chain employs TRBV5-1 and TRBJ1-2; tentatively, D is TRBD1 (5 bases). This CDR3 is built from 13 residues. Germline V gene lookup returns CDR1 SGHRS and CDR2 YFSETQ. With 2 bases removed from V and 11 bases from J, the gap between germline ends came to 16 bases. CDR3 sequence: CASSLGERDGYTF. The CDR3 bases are TGCGCCAGCAGCTTAGGGGAAAGGGACGGATACACCTTC. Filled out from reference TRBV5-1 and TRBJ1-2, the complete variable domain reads KAGVTQTPRYLIKTRGQQVTLSCSPISGHRSVSWYQQTPGQGLQFLFEYFSETQRNKGNFPGRFSGRQFSNSRSEMNVSTLELGDSALYLCASSLGERDGYTFGSGTRLTVV.

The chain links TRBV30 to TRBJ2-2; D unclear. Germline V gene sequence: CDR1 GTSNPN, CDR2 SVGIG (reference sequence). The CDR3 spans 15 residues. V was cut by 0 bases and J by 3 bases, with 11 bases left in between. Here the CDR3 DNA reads TGTGCCTGGAGTGTAGGCGAGTTGTACACCGGGGAGCTGTTTTTT. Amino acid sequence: CAWSVGELYTGELFF.

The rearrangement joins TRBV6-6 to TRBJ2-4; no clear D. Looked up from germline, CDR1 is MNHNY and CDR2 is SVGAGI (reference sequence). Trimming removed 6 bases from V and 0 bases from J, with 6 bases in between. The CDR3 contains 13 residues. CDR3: CASRELAKNIQYF. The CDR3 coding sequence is TGTGCCAGCAGGGAACTAGCCAAAAACATTCAGTACTTC.

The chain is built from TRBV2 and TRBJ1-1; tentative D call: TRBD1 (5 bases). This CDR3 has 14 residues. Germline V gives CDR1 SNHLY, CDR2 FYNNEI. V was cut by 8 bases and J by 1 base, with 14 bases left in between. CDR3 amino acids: CASQRGGRNTEAFF. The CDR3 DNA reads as TGTGCCAGCCAGAGGGGAGGAAGGAACACTGAAGCTTTCTTT.

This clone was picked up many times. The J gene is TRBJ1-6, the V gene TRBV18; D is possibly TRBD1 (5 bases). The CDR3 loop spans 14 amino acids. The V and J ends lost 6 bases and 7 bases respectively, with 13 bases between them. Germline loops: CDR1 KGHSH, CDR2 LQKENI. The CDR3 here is CASSWAGGNSPLHF. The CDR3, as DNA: TGTGCCAGCTCCTGGGCCGGGGGGAATTCACCCCTCCACTTT.

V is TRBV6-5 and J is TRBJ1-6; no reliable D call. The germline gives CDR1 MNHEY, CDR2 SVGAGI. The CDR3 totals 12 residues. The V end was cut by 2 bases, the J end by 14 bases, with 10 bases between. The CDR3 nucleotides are TGTGCCAGCAGTTACACGCTAGGGACCCTCCACTTT. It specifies CASSYTLGTLHF.

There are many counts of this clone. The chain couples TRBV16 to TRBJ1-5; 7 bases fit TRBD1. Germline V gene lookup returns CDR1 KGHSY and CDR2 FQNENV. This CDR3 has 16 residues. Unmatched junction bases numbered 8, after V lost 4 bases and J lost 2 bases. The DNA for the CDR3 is TGTGCCAGCAGCCGATCACAGGGGTCACGCAATCAGCCCCAGCATTTT. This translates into CASSRSQGSRNQPQHF.

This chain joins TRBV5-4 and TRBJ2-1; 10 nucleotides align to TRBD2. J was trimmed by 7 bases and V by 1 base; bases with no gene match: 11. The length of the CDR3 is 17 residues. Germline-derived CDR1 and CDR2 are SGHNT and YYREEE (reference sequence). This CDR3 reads CASSLSVLAGAGNEQFF. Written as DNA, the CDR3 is TGTGCCAGCAGCTTGTCCGTTCTAGCGGGGGCTGGGAATGAGCAGTTCTTC.

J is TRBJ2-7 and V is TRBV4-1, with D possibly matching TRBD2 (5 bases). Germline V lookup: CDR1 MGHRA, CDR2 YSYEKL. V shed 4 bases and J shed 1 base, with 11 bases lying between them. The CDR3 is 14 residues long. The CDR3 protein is CASSRPGVSYEQYF. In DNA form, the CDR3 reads TGCGCCAGCAGCCGACCCGGGGTGTCCTACGAGCAGTACTTC.

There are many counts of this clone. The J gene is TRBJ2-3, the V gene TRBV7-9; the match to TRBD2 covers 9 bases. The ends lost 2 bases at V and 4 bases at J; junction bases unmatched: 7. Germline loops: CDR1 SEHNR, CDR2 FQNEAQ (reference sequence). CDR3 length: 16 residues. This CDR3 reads CASSLTAGGPADTQYF. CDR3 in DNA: TGTGCCAGCAGCTTAACTGCGGGGGGGCCAGCAGATACGCAGTATTTT.

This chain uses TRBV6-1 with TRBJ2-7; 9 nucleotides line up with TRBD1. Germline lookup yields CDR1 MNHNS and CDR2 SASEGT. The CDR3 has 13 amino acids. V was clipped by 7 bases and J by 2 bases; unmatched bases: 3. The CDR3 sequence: CASNRQGAYEQYF. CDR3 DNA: TGTGCCAGCAACAGACAGGGGGCCTACGAGCAGTACTTC.

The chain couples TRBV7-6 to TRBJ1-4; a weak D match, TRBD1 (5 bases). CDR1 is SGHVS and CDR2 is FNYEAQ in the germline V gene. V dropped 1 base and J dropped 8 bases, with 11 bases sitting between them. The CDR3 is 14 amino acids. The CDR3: CASSLDAGLEKLFF. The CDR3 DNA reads TGTGCCAGCAGCTTAGACGCAGGGCTGGAAAAACTGTTTTTT.

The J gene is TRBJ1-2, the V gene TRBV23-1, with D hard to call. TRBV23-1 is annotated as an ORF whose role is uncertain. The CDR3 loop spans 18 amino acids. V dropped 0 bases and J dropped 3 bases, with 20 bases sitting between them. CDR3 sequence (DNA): TGCGCCAGCAGTCAATCCCCACCCGGACCCAGCGTTCACTATGGCTACACCTTC. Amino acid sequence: CASSQSPPGPSVHYGYTF.

CDR3 DNA: TGTGCCAGCAGTGACCAGGGAACTGAAGCTTTCTTT. Protein: CASSDQGTEAFF. The genes are TRBV25-1 and TRBJ1-1, with a possible D match to TRBD1 (5 bases). With 3 bases removed from V and 5 bases from J, the gap between germline ends came to 7 bases. Germline V gene data show CDR1 as MGHDK and CDR2 as SYGVNS. The CDR3 spans 12 residues.

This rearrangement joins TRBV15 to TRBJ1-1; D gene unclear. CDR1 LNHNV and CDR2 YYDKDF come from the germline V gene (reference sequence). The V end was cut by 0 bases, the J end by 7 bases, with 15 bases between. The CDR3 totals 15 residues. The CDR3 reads CATSRDRQLWGEAFF. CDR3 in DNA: TGTGCCACCAGCAGAGATCGCCAGCTTTGGGGTGAAGCTTTCTTT.

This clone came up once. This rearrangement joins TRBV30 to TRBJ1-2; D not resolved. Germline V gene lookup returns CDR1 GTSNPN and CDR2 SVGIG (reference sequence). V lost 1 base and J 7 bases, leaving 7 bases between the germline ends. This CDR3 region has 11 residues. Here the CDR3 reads CAWSGGVGYTF. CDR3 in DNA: TGTGCCTGGAGTGGCGGGGTTGGCTACACCTTC.

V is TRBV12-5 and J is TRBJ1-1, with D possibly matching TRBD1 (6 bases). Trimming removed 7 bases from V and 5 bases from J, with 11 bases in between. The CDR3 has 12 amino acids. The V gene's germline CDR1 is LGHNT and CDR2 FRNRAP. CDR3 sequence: CASAHGQTEAFF. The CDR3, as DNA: TGTGCTAGTGCCCACGGACAGACTGAAGCTTTCTTT.